This is a list of T cell receptor beta chains from one sample in a study of blood T cell repertoires in COVID-19. TCRdb keeps only in-frame clones here, not all; method: immunoSEQ multiplex PCR. Seen here are 100,000 to 150,000 clones, more than 70% observed once, and the top ten hold 10% to 13%. Sequencing was performed on peripheral blood. The receptor set was obtained from a man aged 50-60 years with acute or convalescent COVID-19. Each CDR3 is given with its conserved first and last residue. The D gene is left open where the match is weak. Size is omitted from some rows. Given values are once, few, many or a class for expanded clones.

v_call	d_call	clone_size	j_call	cdr3_nt	cdr3_aa
TRBV2	TRBD1	once	TRBJ1-6	TGTGCCAGCAGTAACGACAGGGCCCATTCACCCCTCCACTTT	CASSNDRAHSPLHF
TRBV10-1	TRBD1	NA	TRBJ2-3	TGCGCCAGCAGTGAACAGGGGGAATCAGATACGCAGTATTTT	CASSEQGESDTQYF
TRBV12-3/TRBV12-4	NA	NA	TRBJ1-1	TGTGCCAGCAGTTTCGGGAACACTGAAGCTTTCTTT	CASSFGNTEAFF
TRBV15	TRBD1	NA	TRBJ1-4	TGTGCCACCAGCCCCGGACAGGGAAGAACTAATGAAAAACTGTTTTTT	CATSPGQGRTNEKLFF
TRBV5-1	NA	NA	TRBJ2-3	TGCGCCAGCAGCTTGGTAGGGGAAGATACGCAGTATTTT	CASSLVGEDTQYF
TRBV6-5	NA	few	TRBJ2-7	TGTGCCAGCAGTTGGCGGGGCGGGTTAACCTACGAGCAGTACTTC	CASSWRGGLTYEQYF
TRBV5-4	NA	NA	TRBJ1-1	TGTGCCAGCAGCTTGATAAACACGAACACTGAAGCTTTCTTT	CASSLINTNTEAFF
TRBV6-6	TRBD1	once	TRBJ1-6	TGTGCCAGCAGTCACGTCCCCCCGGGACAGCTGAATTCACCCCTCCACTTT	CASSHVPPGQLNSPLHF
TRBV28	TRBD1	NA	TRBJ1-5	TGTGCCAGCAGTTCGACAGGGTATCAGCCCCAGCATTTT	CASSSTGYQPQHF
TRBV7-3	TRBD2	NA	TRBJ2-1	TGTGCCAGCAGCCCCCCGGGGGGCAATGAGCAGTTCTTC	CASSPPGGNEQFF
TRBV7-6	TRBD2	NA	TRBJ2-1	TGTGCCAGCAGCTTAGGGGCTAGCGGGGGGGAAGTGCAGTTCTTC	CASSLGASGGEVQFF
TRBV6-6	NA	NA	TRBJ2-6	TGTGCCAGCAAGCCTCCGACAGCCCCTGGGGCCAACGTCCTGACTTTC	CASKPPTAPGANVLTF
TRBV5-1	TRBD2	NA	TRBJ2-1	TGCGCCAGCAGCTTACGGGAGGGTACTAGGGGGGAGCAGTTCTTC	CASSLREGTRGEQFF
TRBV6-5	TRBD2	NA	TRBJ2-7	TGTGCCAGCAGCCGACTAGCGGAGAACTACGAGCAGTACTTC	CASSRLAENYEQYF
TRBV19	NA	NA	TRBJ1-2	TGTGCCAGTAGTACAACAGATTACTATGGCTACACCTTC	CASSTTDYYGYTF
TRBV19	NA	NA	TRBJ2-5	TGTGCCAGTAGTGTCTCGGCGGCCGAGGGAGAGACCCAGTACTTC	CASSVSAAEGETQYF
TRBV9	TRBD1	NA	TRBJ2-7	TGTGCCAGCAGCGCCCATCGACAGGGGGTGGGCGAGCAGTACTTC	CASSAHRQGVGEQYF
TRBV18	NA	NA	TRBJ1-4	TGTGCCAGCTCACCATTCCGTCCTAATGAAAAACTGTTTTTT	CASSPFRPNEKLFF
TRBV28	NA	NA	TRBJ2-1	TGTGCCAGCACCCAACGGGATAATGAGCAGTTCTTC	CASTQRDNEQFF
TRBV9	TRBD2	NA	TRBJ2-4	TGTGCCAGCAGCGAGAGTAGCGGGAGGGCCCTCGAGTCCAAAAACATTCAGTACTTC	CASSESSGRALESKNIQYF
TRBV27	NA	few	TRBJ2-5	TGTGCCAGCAGTTTACGCGGTCTAGGGGGAGAGACCCAGTACTTC	CASSLRGLGGETQYF
TRBV7-8	NA	NA	TRBJ1-1	TGTGCCAGCAGCTTAGGCGGGGACCTACAATGGGCTTTCTTT	CASSLGGDLQWAFF
TRBV19	NA	NA	TRBJ1-2	TGTGCCAGTAGTATAGCCCGGGGAGCTAACTATGGCTACACCTTC	CASSIARGANYGYTF
TRBV5-5	TRBD1	NA	TRBJ1-4	TGTGCCAGCAGCCACGGTACAGGGGGCGAGGAAAAACTGTTTTTT	CASSHGTGGEEKLFF
TRBV5-8	NA	NA	TRBJ1-4	TGTGCCAGCAGCTTGAGGGTAGGCACAGGATCTAATGAAAAACTGTTTTTT	CASSLRVGTGSNEKLFF
TRBV19	NA	NA	TRBJ2-2	TGTGCCAGTAGTATAAGCTTTTACAGCGGGGAGCTGTTTTTT	CASSISFYSGELFF
TRBV27	TRBD1	NA	TRBJ1-2	TGTGCCAGCAGACGGACAGGGTCGAACTATGGCTACACCTTC	CASRRTGSNYGYTF
TRBV10-2	NA	NA	TRBJ1-1	TGCGCCAGCAGTGACCCCACTCGGGGGGCGACTGAAGCTTTCTTT	CASSDPTRGATEAFF
TRBV5-1	NA	NA	TRBJ2-3	TGCGCCAGCAGCTTGGGCGGCACAGATACGCAGTATTTT	CASSLGGTDTQYF
TRBV18	TRBD2	NA	TRBJ2-1	TGTGCCAGCTCACCGCCCGGCGGGAGGACCTACAATGAGCAGTTCTTC	CASSPPGGRTYNEQFF
TRBV20-1	TRBD1	NA	TRBJ2-6	TGCAGTGCTAGTCGTGGGACAGCCAGCTCTGGGGCCAACGTCCTGACTTTC	CSASRGTASSGANVLTF
TRBV21-1	NA	NA	TRBJ1-2	TGTGCCAGCAGCACAGGGTTGGTGTTGGGTAACTATGGCTACACCTTC	CASSTGLVLGNYGYTF
TRBV6-5	NA	NA	TRBJ2-7	TGTGCCAGCAGTTCCCGGGACACGACCTACGAGCAGTACTTC	CASSSRDTTYEQYF
TRBV15	TRBD2	NA	TRBJ2-3	TGTGCCACCAGCAGAAGTAGCGGGAGCACAGATACGCAGTATTTT	CATSRSSGSTDTQYF
TRBV5-1	NA	NA	TRBJ1-6	TGCGCCAGCAGCCTTACAACCAGTAATTCACCCCTCCACTTT	CASSLTTSNSPLHF
TRBV12-5	TRBD2	NA	TRBJ2-5	TGTGCTAGTGGATCCAGGACTAGATTAGGTCCTGAGACCCAGTACTTC	CASGSRTRLGPETQYF
TRBV5-1	TRBD1	NA	TRBJ2-3	TGCGCCAGCAGCTCGGGACAGGCGGTTAGCACAGATACGCAGTATTTT	CASSSGQAVSTDTQYF
TRBV25-1	NA	NA	TRBJ2-1	TGTGCCAGCACACAGGGCAATTTTAATGAGCAGTTCTTC	CASTQGNFNEQFF
TRBV29-1	TRBD1	NA	TRBJ2-7	TGCAGCGTCGTCGGACAGGGACGCTACGAGCAGTACTTC	CSVVGQGRYEQYF
TRBV4-1	NA	NA	TRBJ1-2	TGCGCCAGCAGCCAAGATTCCCAGGGGACCTATGGCTACACCTTC	CASSQDSQGTYGYTF
TRBV5-4	TRBD2	NA	TRBJ2-6	TGTGCCAGCAGTTCCGGGGGGGCATCCGGGGCCAACGTCCTGACTTTC	CASSSGGASGANVLTF
TRBV18	NA	NA	TRBJ1-2	TGTGCCAGCTCACCACGGTTTGATAGGGGGAGCGGCGGCTACACCTTC	CASSPRFDRGSGGYTF
TRBV18	NA	NA	TRBJ1-1	TGTGCCAGCTCACCACCATCGGCGGGAAACACTGAAGCTTTCTTT	CASSPPSAGNTEAFF
TRBV5-4	TRBD2	NA	TRBJ2-3	TGTGCCAGCCCCGCCAGCAGGGCTAGCGGGGAGGATACGCAGTATTTT	CASPASRASGEDTQYF
TRBV27	NA	NA	TRBJ1-6	TGTGCCAGCAGTTTTTGGGGAACGGGGGGTCGTAATTCACCCCTCCACTTT	CASSFWGTGGRNSPLHF
TRBV12-3/TRBV12-4	NA	NA	TRBJ1-1	TGTGCCAGCAGCCCCCAGTTGAACACTGAAGCTTTCTTT	CASSPQLNTEAFF
TRBV2	NA	once	TRBJ1-4	TGTGCCAGCAGTGAAGTTTGGGGGGTTTCGGGCCTAATTTTT	CASSEVWGVSGLIF
TRBV5-4	NA	NA	TRBJ2-7	TGTGCCAGCAGCCTGGCGGGTAGCTCCTACGAGCAGTACTTC	CASSLAGSSYEQYF
TRBV6-5	NA	NA	TRBJ1-2	TGTGCCAGCAGTACCCGCGGTGAGGCCGGGGGCTACACCTTC	CASSTRGEAGGYTF